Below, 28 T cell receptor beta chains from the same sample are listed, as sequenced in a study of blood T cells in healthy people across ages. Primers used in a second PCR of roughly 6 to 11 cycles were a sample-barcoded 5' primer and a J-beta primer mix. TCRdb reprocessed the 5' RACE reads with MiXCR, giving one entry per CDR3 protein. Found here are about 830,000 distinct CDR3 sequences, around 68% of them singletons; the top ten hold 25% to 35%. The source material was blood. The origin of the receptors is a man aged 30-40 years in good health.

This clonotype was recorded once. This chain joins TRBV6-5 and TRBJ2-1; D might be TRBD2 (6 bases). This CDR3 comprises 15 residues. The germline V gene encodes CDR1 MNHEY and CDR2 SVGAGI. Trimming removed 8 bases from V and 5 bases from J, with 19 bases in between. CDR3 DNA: TGTGCCAGCGGATACGTAAAAGCGGGTAACAATGAGCAGTTCTTC. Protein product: CASGYVKAGNNEQFF.

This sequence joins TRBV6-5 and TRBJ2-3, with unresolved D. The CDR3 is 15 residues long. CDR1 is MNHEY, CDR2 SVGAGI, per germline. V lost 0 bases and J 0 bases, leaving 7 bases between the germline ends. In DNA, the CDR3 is TGTGCCAGCAGTTACTCGAAACACAGCACAGATACGCAGTATTTT. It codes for CASSYSKHSTDTQYF.

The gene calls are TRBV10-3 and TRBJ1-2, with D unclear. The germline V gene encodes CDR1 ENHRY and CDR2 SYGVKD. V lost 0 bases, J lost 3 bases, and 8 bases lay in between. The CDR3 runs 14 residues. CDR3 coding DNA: TGTGCCATCAGTGAGTCGCAGGTTGACTATGGCTACACCTTC. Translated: CAISESQVDYGYTF.

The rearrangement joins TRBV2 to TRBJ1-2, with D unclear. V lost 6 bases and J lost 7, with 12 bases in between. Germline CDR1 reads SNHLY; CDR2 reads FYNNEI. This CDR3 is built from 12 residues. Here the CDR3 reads CASSDDRIGYTF. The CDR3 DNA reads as TGTGCCAGCAGCGACGACCGGATTGGCTACACCTTC. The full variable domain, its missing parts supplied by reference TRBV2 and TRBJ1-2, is EPEVTQTPSHQVTQMGQEVILRCVPISNHLYFYWYRQILGQKVEFLVSFYNNEISEKSEIFDDQFSVERPDGSNFTLKIRSTKLEDSAMYFCASSDDRIGYTFGSGTRLTVV.

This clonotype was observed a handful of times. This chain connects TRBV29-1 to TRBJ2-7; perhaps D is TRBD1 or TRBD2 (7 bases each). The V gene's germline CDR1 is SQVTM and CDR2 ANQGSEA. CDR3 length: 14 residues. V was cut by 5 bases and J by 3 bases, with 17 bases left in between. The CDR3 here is CSVSPPGGDYEQYF. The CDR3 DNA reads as TGCAGCGTTTCCCCCCCAGGGGGGGACTACGAGCAGTACTTC.

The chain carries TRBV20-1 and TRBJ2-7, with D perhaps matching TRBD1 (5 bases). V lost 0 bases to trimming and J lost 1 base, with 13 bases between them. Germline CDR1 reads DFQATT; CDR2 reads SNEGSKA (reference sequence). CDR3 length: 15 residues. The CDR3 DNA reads TGCAGTGCTAGAGATACGCAGGGAATATCCTACGAGCAGTACTTC. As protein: CSARDTQGISYEQYF.

The CDR3 nucleotides are TGTGCCAGCAGCCTCACAAACCCCGGGGACCCCACAGATACGCAGTATTTT. Its translation: CASSLTNPGDPTDTQYF. The chain uses TRBV7-3 and TRBJ2-3; D could derive from TRBD1 or TRBD2 (5 bases each). V was shortened by 5 bases and J by 2 bases, with 20 bases between the two germline ends. The CDR3 consists of 17 residues. CDR1 and CDR2 (germline): SGHTA, FQGTGA.

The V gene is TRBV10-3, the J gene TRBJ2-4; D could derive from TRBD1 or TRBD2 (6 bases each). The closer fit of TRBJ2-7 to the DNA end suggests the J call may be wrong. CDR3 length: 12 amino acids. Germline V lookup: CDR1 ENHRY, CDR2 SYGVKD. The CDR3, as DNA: TGTGCCATCTCGGGGGCGGGTTACGAGCAGTACTTC. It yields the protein CAISGAGYEQYF.

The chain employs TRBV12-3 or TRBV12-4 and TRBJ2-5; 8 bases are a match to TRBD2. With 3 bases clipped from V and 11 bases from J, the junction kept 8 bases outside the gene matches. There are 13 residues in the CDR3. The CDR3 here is CASSFRGGGEQYF. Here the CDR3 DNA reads TGTGCCAGCAGTTTCCGGGGGGGTGGGGAGCAGTACTTC.

The chain's CDR3 is CSARPDGFYGYTF. CDR3 in DNA: TGCAGTGCTAGACCCGACGGATTCTATGGCTACACCTTC. The V gene is TRBV20-1, the J gene TRBJ1-2; D remains ambiguous. Trimming pared 2 bases from V and 4 bases from J, leaving 11 bases between. This CDR3 region has 13 residues. CDR1 DFQATT and CDR2 SNEGSKA come from the germline V gene (reference sequence).

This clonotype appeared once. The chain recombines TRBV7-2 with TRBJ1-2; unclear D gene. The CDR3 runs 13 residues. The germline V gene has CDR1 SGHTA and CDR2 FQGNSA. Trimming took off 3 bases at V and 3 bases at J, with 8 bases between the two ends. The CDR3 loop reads CASSFSNDYGYTF. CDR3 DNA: TGTGCCAGCAGCTTTTCCAATGACTATGGCTACACCTTC.

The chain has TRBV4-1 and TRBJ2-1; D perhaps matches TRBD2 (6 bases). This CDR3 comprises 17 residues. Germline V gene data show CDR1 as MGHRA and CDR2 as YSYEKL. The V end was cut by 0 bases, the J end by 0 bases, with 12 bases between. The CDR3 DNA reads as TGCGCCAGCAGCCAAGATGGCCGGGACTTCTCCTACAATGAGCAGTTCTTC. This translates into CASSQDGRDFSYNEQFF.

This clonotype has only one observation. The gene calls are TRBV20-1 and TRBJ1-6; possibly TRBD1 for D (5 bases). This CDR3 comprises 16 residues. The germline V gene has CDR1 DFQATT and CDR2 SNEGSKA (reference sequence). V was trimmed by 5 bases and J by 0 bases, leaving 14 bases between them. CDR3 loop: CSAEPRGSSYNSPLHF. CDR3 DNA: TGCAGTGCTGAACCACGGGGCAGCTCCTATAATTCACCCCTCCACTTT.

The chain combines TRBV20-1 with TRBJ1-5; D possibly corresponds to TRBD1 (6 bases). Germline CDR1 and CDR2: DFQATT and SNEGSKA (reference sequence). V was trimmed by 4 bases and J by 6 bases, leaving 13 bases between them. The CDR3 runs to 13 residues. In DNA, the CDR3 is TGCAGTGCTATACAGGGTTGGGGTCAGCCCCAGCATTTT. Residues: CSAIQGWGQPQHF.

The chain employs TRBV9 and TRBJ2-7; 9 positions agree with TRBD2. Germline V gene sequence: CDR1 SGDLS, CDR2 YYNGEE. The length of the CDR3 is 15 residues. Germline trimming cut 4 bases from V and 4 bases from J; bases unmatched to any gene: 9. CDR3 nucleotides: TGTGCCAGCAGCCCCCCCACGGGACTAGCTTACGAGCAGTACTTC. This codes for CASSPPTGLAYEQYF.

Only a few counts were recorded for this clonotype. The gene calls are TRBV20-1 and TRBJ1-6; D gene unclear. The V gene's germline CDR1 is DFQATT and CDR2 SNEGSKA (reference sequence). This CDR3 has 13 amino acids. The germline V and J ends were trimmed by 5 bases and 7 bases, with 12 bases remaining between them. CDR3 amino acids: CSAVRAQNSPLHF. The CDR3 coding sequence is TGCAGTGCTGTCCGGGCCCAGAATTCACCCCTCCACTTT.

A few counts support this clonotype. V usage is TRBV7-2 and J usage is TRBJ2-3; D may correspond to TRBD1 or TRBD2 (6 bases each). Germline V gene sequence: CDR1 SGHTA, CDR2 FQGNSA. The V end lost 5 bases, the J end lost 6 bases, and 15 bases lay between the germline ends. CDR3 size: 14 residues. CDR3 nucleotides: TGTGCCAGCAGCATCGGTGGGGGGCGCGATACGCAGTATTTT. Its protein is CASSIGGGRDTQYF.

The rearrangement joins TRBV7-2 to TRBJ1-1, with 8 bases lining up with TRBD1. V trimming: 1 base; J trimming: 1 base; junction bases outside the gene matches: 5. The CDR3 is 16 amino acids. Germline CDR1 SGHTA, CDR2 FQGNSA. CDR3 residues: CASSLVAGGPNTEAFF. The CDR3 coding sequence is TGTGCCAGCAGCTTAGTTGCAGGGGGCCCGAACACTGAAGCTTTCTTT.

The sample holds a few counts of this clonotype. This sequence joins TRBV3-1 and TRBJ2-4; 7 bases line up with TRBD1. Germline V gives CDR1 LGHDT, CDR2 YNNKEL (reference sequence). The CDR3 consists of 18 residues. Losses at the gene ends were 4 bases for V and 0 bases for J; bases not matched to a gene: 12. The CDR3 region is CASSPQPDGTVAKNIQYF. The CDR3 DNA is TGTGCCAGCAGCCCCCAACCGGACGGGACAGTAGCCAAAAACATTCAGTACTTC. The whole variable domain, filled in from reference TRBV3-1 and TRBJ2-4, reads DTAVSQTPKYLVTQMGNDKSIKCEQNLGHDTMYWYKQDSKKFLKIMFSYNNKELIINETVPNRFSPKSPDKAHLNLHINSLELGDSAVYFCASSPQPDGTVAKNIQYFGAGTRLSVL.

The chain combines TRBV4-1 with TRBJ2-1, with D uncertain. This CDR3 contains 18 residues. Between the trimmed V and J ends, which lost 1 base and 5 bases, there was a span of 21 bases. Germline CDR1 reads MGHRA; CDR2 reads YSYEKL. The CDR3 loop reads CASSQVQSRLEDHNEQFF. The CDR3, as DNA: TGCGCCAGCAGCCAAGTGCAGTCTCGTCTTGAGGATCACAATGAGCAGTTCTTC.

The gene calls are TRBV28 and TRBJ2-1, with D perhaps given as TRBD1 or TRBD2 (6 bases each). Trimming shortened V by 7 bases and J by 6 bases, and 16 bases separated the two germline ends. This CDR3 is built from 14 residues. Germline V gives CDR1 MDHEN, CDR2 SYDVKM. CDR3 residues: CASMGGSSGNEQFF. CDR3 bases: TGTGCCAGCATGGGGGGCAGTTCGGGCAATGAGCAGTTCTTC.

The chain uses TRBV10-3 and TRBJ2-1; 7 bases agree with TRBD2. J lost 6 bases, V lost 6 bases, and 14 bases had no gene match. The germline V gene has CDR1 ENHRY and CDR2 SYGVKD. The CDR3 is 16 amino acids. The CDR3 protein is CAISAGDTGGINEQFF. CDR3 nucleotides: TGTGCCATCAGCGCGGGAGATACTGGGGGGATCAATGAGCAGTTCTTC.

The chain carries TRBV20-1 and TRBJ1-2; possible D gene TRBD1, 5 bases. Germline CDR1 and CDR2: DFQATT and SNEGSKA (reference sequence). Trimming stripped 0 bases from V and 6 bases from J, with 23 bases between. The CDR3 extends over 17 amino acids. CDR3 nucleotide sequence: TGCAGTGCTAGAGATGGGGCCGTTGCGGCAGCCATTGATGGCTACACCTTC. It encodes CSARDGAVAAAIDGYTF.

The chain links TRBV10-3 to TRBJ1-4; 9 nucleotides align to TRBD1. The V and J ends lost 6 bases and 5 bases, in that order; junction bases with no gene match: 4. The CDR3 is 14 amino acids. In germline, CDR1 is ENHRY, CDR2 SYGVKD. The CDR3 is CAIRGQGPNEKLFF. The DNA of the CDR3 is TGTGCCATCAGAGGACAGGGGCCGAATGAAAAACTGTTTTTT.

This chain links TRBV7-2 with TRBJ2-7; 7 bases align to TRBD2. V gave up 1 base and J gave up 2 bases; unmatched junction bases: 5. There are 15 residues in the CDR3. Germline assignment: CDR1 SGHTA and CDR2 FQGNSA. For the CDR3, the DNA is TGTGCCAGCAGCTTAGGGGGGACTATCACCTACGAGCAGTACTTC. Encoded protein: CASSLGGTITYEQYF.

The CDR3 DNA follows: TGCGCCAGCAGCCAAAGGGGACGCACAGATACGCAGTATTTT. This encodes CASSQRGRTDTQYF. The chain recombines TRBV4-1 with TRBJ2-3; the D gene could be TRBD1 or TRBD2 (5 bases each). The CDR3 totals 14 residues. With 2 bases removed from V and 1 base from J, the gap between germline ends came to 7 bases. Germline V gene data show CDR1 as MGHRA and CDR2 as YSYEKL.

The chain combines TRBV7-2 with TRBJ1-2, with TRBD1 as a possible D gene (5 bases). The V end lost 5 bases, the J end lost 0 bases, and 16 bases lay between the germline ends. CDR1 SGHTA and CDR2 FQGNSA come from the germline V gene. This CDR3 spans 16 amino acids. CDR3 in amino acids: CASSTGGGVTNYGYTF. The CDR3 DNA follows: TGTGCCAGCAGCACCGGGGGAGGGGTAACTAACTATGGCTACACCTTC.

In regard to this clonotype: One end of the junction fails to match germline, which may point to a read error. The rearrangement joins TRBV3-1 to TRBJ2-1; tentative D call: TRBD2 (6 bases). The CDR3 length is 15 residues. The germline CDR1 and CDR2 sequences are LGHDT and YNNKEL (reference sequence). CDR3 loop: CASNQGTTSRYEQFF. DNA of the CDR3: TGTGCCAGCAACCAAGGGACGACTAGTCGGTATGAGCAGTTCTTC.